What follows are 5 T cell receptor beta chains derived from one specimen sequenced in a study of T cells in Graves' hyperthyroidism and ophthalmopathy. RNA transcripts gave rise to amplified TCR beta CDR3 regions. RT-PCR in the first round (using the HTBI primer set) targeted the TCR CDR3. TCRdb re-called the multiplex PCR reads with MiXCR, one entry per CDR3 protein. The sample consists of 500,000 to 750,000 distinct CDR3 sequences, approximately 15% of them appearing once. Source material: blood. All receptors come from a woman under 30 with Graves' ophthalmopathy.

This clonotype appeared a few times. The gene calls are TRBV9 and TRBJ1-4; the D is unclear. The V and J ends lost 1 base and 0 bases respectively, with 13 bases between them. Germline V gene lookup returns CDR1 SGDLS and CDR2 YYNGEE. The CDR3 contains 17 residues. The CDR3 loop is CASSVRPDGATNEKLFF. CDR3 in DNA: TGTGCCAGCAGCGTAAGACCCGACGGTGCAACTAATGAAAAACTGTTTTTT.

The chain combines TRBV28 with TRBJ2-1; D gene unclear. Trimming left V 4 bases short and J 5 bases short, with 12 bases between. CDR1 is MDHEN, CDR2 SYDVKM, per germline. CDR3 length equals 14 residues. DNA for the CDR3: TGTGCCAGCAGTTCCCGGACGGAAAACAATGAGCAGTTCTTC. The encoded protein is CASSSRTENNEQFF.

This clonotype was found a few times. This may be a read error, as it is one base from a much larger clone. The chain has TRBV20-1 and TRBJ2-3, with TRBD2 matching over 8 bases. The V gene end was trimmed by 7 bases and the J gene end by 8 bases; junction bases not matched to a gene: 5. The CDR3 spans 11 residues. CDR1 and CDR2 from the germline V gene are DFQATT and SNEGSKA (reference sequence). The CDR3 loop is CSVSGRVTQYF. CDR3 in DNA: TGCAGTGTGAGCGGGAGAGTTACGCAGTATTTT.

This rearrangement joins TRBV15 to TRBJ2-7, with D perhaps matching TRBD1 (5 bases). The germline CDR1 and CDR2 sequences are LNHNV and YYDKDF (reference sequence). There are 13 residues in the CDR3. Trimming took off 0 bases at V and 6 bases at J, with 9 bases between the two ends. The CDR3 here is CATSRDQGGEQYF. Written as DNA, the CDR3 is TGTGCCACCAGCAGAGATCAGGGCGGCGAGCAGTACTTC.

J is TRBJ2-1 and V is TRBV20-1; 10 bases match TRBD2. There are 17 residues in the CDR3. CDR1 is DFQATT, CDR2 SNEGSKA, per germline (reference sequence). The ends lost 2 bases at V and 4 bases at J; junction bases unmatched: 11. The CDR3 spells CSARLQREGPSYNEQFF. In DNA form, the CDR3 reads TGCAGTGCTAGATTACAGCGGGAGGGCCCCTCGTACAATGAGCAGTTCTTC.